Listed below are T cell receptor beta chains from one sample, sequenced in a study of monozygotic twins with inflammatory bowel disease. From the 5' RACE reads, TCRdb lists one entry per CDR3 protein and no DNA. The table counts 93,000 or so distinct CDR3 sequences; under 2.5% lies in the top ten. Sequencing was performed on blood. These receptors came from a human donor with ulcerative colitis or Crohn's disease, or a healthy co-twin of an affected twin (not recorded which). The CDR3 runs from the conserved cysteine through the conserved F or W.

TRBJ2-1	TRBV6-1	CASSITGGSYNEQFF
TRBJ2-2	TRBV7-2	CASSSPSTKDTGELFF
TRBJ2-5	TRBV24-1	CATSDPDGSQETQYF
TRBJ2-1	TRBV9	CASAPKRSSYNEQFF
TRBJ2-2	TRBV29-1	CSGRQGKTGELFF
TRBJ1-6	TRBV28	CASQARGRVSPLHF
TRBJ1-5	TRBV7-2	CASSGGTAPSGSQPQHF
TRBJ2-7	TRBV7-9	CASSRIVGSGGAFEQYF
TRBJ1-1	TRBV21-1	CASSNGLRNTEAFF
TRBJ2-3	TRBV5-4	CASSLAGGTDTQYF
TRBJ1-6	TRBV20-1	CSATLGTVNSPLHF
TRBJ1-5	TRBV7-9	CASSLGQAEQPQHF
TRBJ2-7	TRBV7-2	CASSPRRGGPYEQYF
TRBJ2-1	TRBV27	CASSSRGTSGINEQFF
TRBJ2-1	TRBV6-5	CASSYSTGGGRNEQFF
TRBJ2-5	TRBV14	CASTVGHGARETQYF
TRBJ2-7	TRBV9	CASSRTSGAQEQYF
TRBJ2-7	TRBV7-2	CASSLHREQYF
TRBJ2-7	TRBV5-1	CASSADGYEQYF
TRBJ1-5	TRBV20-1	CSARGVRGGNQPQHF
TRBJ1-2	TRBV7-2	CASSRLGQGYGYTF
TRBJ2-3	TRBV28	CASSKQTTGTSTDTQYF
TRBJ2-1	TRBV12-3/TRBV12-4	CASGRGTLYNEQFF
TRBJ2-2	TRBV7-2	CASSLTQGHGELFF
TRBJ2-2	TRBV6-5	CASSYSIGSSPELFF
TRBJ2-5	TRBV5-6	CASSSLGGSETQYF
TRBJ2-7	TRBV28	CASSQPGRLSYEQYF
TRBJ1-5	TRBV18	CASSPPGSNQPQHF
TRBJ2-7	TRBV28	CASSFSGMGQRTYEQYF
TRBJ2-7	TRBV19	CASSVGLNSYEQYF
TRBJ2-2	TRBV7-9	CASRSGEVGTGELFF
TRBJ2-3	TRBV7-9	CASSSSGISTDTQYF
TRBJ2-7	TRBV10-3	CAISERKGTGAGEQYF
TRBJ2-2	TRBV7-2	CASRQSYTGELFF
TRBJ2-5	TRBV18	CASSPPIAPGQYF
TRBJ2-1	TRBV10-1	CASSLGQPYNEQFF
TRBJ2-3	TRBV5-6	CASSWKAGTSTDTQYF
TRBJ2-1	TRBV28	CASSSEGSQLQTSYNEQFF
TRBJ2-5	TRBV3-1	CASSPREGETQYF
TRBJ2-2	TRBV6-6	CASSYSSWELFF
TRBJ2-4	TRBV2	CASINRDRGSNIQYF
TRBJ2-7	TRBV7-2	CASSTRYGTLYEQYF
TRBJ2-7	TRBV29-1	CSVSTSASYEQYF
TRBJ2-3	TRBV6-1	CASRPSGTSTDTQYF
TRBJ1-3	TRBV7-2	CASSPTPGGGNTIYF
TRBJ1-2	TRBV10-3	CAISFSAGTGSGYTF
TRBJ1-2	TRBV28	CASRQPLGTGVGYTF
TRBJ1-1	TRBV7-9	CASSLTGVNEAFF